The rows below give T cell receptor beta chains drawn from one sample of a study of cytomegalovirus exposure and HLA in healthy donors. Profiled with immunoSEQ multiplex PCR; TCRdb holds only in-frame clones, not every one. The table includes some 130,000 clones, around 77% detected once. Sequences were obtained from PBMCs. The source is a man between 50 and 59 years old in good health and CMV-seronegative. Both conserved end residues are part of each CDR3. A D gene is named only where the DNA matches it firmly. Clone size is shown for a subset of rows, as once, few, many or a class of expanded clone.

>TRBV2|.|TRBJ1-2|TRBD1
TGTGCCAGCAGAGATGACAGGGTGGGGGGCTACACCTTC
CASRDDRVGGYTF
>TRBV18|.|TRBJ2-6|.
TGTGCCAGCTCCCCCGGGACTTCCTCGGCCAACGTCCTGACTTTC
CASSPGTSSANVLTF
>TRBV5-1|few|TRBJ2-2|TRBD1
TGCGCCAGCAGCTTGGTACAGGGGGCTATCGGGGAGCTGTTTTTT
CASSLVQGAIGELFF
>TRBV30|.|TRBJ2-1|.
TGTGCCTGGAGAGTTCAGCGGACGCAGTTCTTC
CAWRVQRTQFF
>TRBV5-6|.|TRBJ1-5|.
TGTGCCAGCAGCTTGGCCGCAGGGGCAGGACAGCCCCAGCATTTT
CASSLAAGAGQPQHF
>TRBV11-2|.|TRBJ1-3|.
TGTGCCAGCAGCCCCCGACTAGGAAACACCATATATTTT
CASSPRLGNTIYF
>TRBV11-2|once|TRBJ1-2|.
TGTGCCAGCAGCCCCGGGGGGGCGGGATATGGCTACACCTTC
CASSPGGAGYGYTF
>TRBV6-5|once|TRBJ2-2|TRBD1
TGTGCCAGCACAGGGGGAAACGCCGGGGAGCTGTTTTTT
CASTGGNAGELFF
>TRBV6-1|few|TRBJ1-1|.
TGTGCCAGCAGTGAAGCTGAGTGGCGCCCGGGACTGAGGAACACTGAAGCTTTCTTT
CASSEAEWRPGLRNTEAFF
>TRBV25-1|.|TRBJ1-1|TRBD1
TGTGCCAGCAGTGAGGACAGGGGTCCGAACACTGAAGCTTTCTTT
CASSEDRGPNTEAFF
>TRBV6-5|.|TRBJ2-5|.
TGTGCCAGCAGTTACTCGATCCGGGGTCGAGAGACCCAGTACTTC
CASSYSIRGRETQYF
>TRBV6-6|many|TRBJ2-1|TRBD2
TGTGCCAGCTTAGGGGGCGGGAGGGCCGGGTCTGAGCAGTTCTTC
CASLGGGRAGSEQFF
>TRBV7-2|.|TRBJ1-4|TRBD1
TGTGCCAGCAGCGTGGGACAGGGGGAAAAACTGTTTTTT
CASSVGQGEKLFF
>TRBV7-6|.|TRBJ1-6|.
TGTGCCAGCAGCCGCGGGGGGCCTGATAATTCACCCCTCCACTTT
CASSRGGPDNSPLHF
>TRBV6-6|.|TRBJ1-5|.
TGTGCCAGCAGTCCAACAGGGAACAATCAGCCCCAGCATTTT
CASSPTGNNQPQHF
>TRBV6-5|few|TRBJ1-1|.
TGTGCCAGCAGTTACTCGGGCCCCCATATTTCGATGTTCTTT
CASSYSGPHISMFF
>TRBV6-5|.|TRBJ2-3|.
TGTGCCAGCACCGACGGGGCTGGGACTGATACGCAGTATTTT
CASTDGAGTDTQYF
>TRBV9|few|TRBJ1-2|TRBD1
TGTGCCAGCAGCGTAGGTAATGCCGGGACAGGGGGCGGCTACACCTTC
CASSVGNAGTGGGYTF
>TRBV2|.|TRBJ2-2|TRBD2
TGTGCCAGCAGTGAAGTGCCAGCGGGAGGGACCGGGGAGCTGTTTTTT
CASSEVPAGGTGELFF
>TRBV5-1|.|TRBJ2-7|.
TGCGCCAGCAGCCTTGCTACTAACTCCTACGAGCAGTACTTC
CASSLATNSYEQYF
>TRBV5-1|once|TRBJ2-7|.
TGCGCCAGCAGCCTTACAGGCAACTCCTACGAGCAGTACTTC
CASSLTGNSYEQYF
>TRBV27|.|TRBJ2-1|TRBD2
TGTGCCACCTCAAGCGGGAGGGTTAACAATGAGCAGTTCTTC
CATSSGRVNNEQFF
>TRBV6-1|.|TRBJ1-1|.
TGTGCCAGCTTAACTGATTACAGGGCAGCTTTCTTT
CASLTDYRAAFF
>TRBV5-1|.|TRBJ1-2|.
TGCGCCAGCAGCTTGCGGGGAGCTAACTATGGCTACACCTTC
CASSLRGANYGYTF
>TRBV6-5|.|TRBJ2-3|TRBD2
TGTGCCACTAGGGGGCTAGCGGGAGGGCCGGCGCAGTATTTT
CATRGLAGGPAQYF
>TRBV11-3|.|TRBJ2-7|.
TGTGCCAGCAGCTTAGGGTCCGGTTCCAGGGAGCAGTACTTC
CASSLGSGSREQYF
>TRBV4-1|.|TRBJ1-1|TRBD1
TGCGCCAGCAGCCTAAGGGACAGGGGACAGGACACTGAAGCTTTCTTT
CASSLRDRGQDTEAFF
>TRBV18|.|TRBJ2-3|TRBD2
TGTGCCAGCTCCGGGACTAGCGGGAGCACAGATACGCAGTATTTT
CASSGTSGSTDTQYF
>TRBV18|.|TRBJ2-4|.
TGTGCCAGCTCACCAAACACGGAGAACATTCAGTACTTC
CASSPNTENIQYF
>TRBV5-1|.|TRBJ2-4|.
TGCGCCAGCAGCTTCGAGGGCCCCCAAAACATTCAGTACTTC
CASSFEGPQNIQYF
>TRBV5-4|.|TRBJ2-1|.
TGTGCCAGCAGCCCCCCCCCGGGGGATCTAGGCTACAATGAGCAGTTCTTC
CASSPPPGDLGYNEQFF
>TRBV29-1|.|TRBJ2-7|TRBD1
TGCAGCGTCAAACAGGGGTCCTACGAGCAGTACTTC
CSVKQGSYEQYF
>TRBV27|.|TRBJ2-1|.
TGTGCCAGCACCCCCAGGGTCCGGGCTAGCTCCTACAATGAGCAGTTCTTC
CASTPRVRASSYNEQFF
>TRBV10-3|once|TRBJ2-5|.
TGTGCCACCCAGGGGTCAGGGGAGACCCAGTACTTC
CATQGSGETQYF
>TRBV28|few|TRBJ2-7|TRBD1
TGTGCCAACTCCACTACCGGGACAGGGGTCTCCTACGAGCAGTACTTC
CANSTTGTGVSYEQYF
>TRBV4-1|once|TRBJ2-2|TRBD1
TGCGCCAGCAGCCAACAGATCAGGACAGGGGGCCAAACGCTTATGGGCACCGGGGAGCTGTTTTTT
CASSQQIRTGGQTLMGTGELFF
>TRBV7-9|.|TRBJ2-3|.
TGTGCCAGCAGCTTTACAGGGGGGGACGGAGGTACGCAGTATTTT
CASSFTGGDGGTQYF
>TRBV5-1|.|TRBJ2-7|.
TGCGCCAGCAGCTTACGGGATTTCGGGCACGAGCAGTACTTC
CASSLRDFGHEQYF
>TRBV29-1|few|TRBJ2-1|.
TGCAGCGTTGATCTAGCGAAAAGTACCTACTACAATGAGCAGTTCTTC
CSVDLAKSTYYNEQFF
>TRBV13|.|TRBJ1-4|TRBD1
TGTGCCAGCAGCTCATCCCCCCCAGGACAGGGGAATGAAAAACTGTTTTTT
CASSSSPPGQGNEKLFF
>TRBV10-1|.|TRBJ1-1|TRBD1
TGCGCCAGCAGTAGACAGGGGTCGGACACTGAAGCTTTCTTT
CASSRQGSDTEAFF
>TRBV11-2|once|TRBJ2-3|TRBD2
TGTGCCAGCAGCGCCGGGACTAGCGGTGAGATTCAGTATTTT
CASSAGTSGEIQYF
>TRBV11-2|.|TRBJ2-7|TRBD2
TGTGCCAGCACCGGGACTAGCGGTTCCTACGAGCAGTACTTC
CASTGTSGSYEQYF
>TRBV5-1|.|TRBJ2-1|TRBD2
TGCGCCAGCAGCTTGGCCTCTAGCGGGTACTCCTACAATGAGCAGTTCTTC
CASSLASSGYSYNEQFF
>TRBV5-1|.|TRBJ2-5|.
TGCGCCAGCAGCTTGGAATCAGGGCGGGAGACCCAGTACTTC
CASSLESGRETQYF
>TRBV14|.|TRBJ2-1|TRBD2
TGTGCCAGCAGTCGACTAGCGGGAGGAATGGCCAATGAGCAGTTCTTC
CASSRLAGGMANEQFF
>TRBV27|.|TRBJ1-5|.
TGTGCCAGCAGTTTTGGTGGGGCCAATCAGCCCCAGCATTTT
CASSFGGANQPQHF
>TRBV29-1|.|TRBJ2-1|.
TGCAGCGCACGAGGGGGGGGTGCGAGGAATGAGCAGTTCTTC
CSARGGGARNEQFF
>TRBV11-2|few|TRBJ2-7|TRBD1
TGTGCCAGCAGCTCGGACAGGGGCCCCTACGAGCAGTACTTC
CASSSDRGPYEQYF
>TRBV5-6|.|TRBJ2-3|.
TGTGCCAGCAGCTTGAGCGGGCCGCAGTATTTT
CASSLSGPQYF
>TRBV12-5|few|TRBJ2-3|TRBD1
TGTGCTAGTGGTTCAGGGACAGGGCTAAGCACAGATACGCAGTATTTT
CASGSGTGLSTDTQYF
>TRBV6-6|.|TRBJ1-1|.
TGTGCCAGCCGCCAGGCAGTGAACACTGAAGCTTTCTTT
CASRQAVNTEAFF
>TRBV4-2|once|TRBJ2-7|TRBD2
TGTGCCAGCAGCCCACTAGCGGGATTCCACGAGCAGTACTTC
CASSPLAGFHEQYF
>TRBV11-2|.|TRBJ2-1|.
TGTGCCAGCAGCTCCCTCATGGCGGGATTGGGCAATGAGCAGTTCTTC
CASSSLMAGLGNEQFF